This note documents a single T cell receptor beta chain sequence. This specimen comes from a study of blood T cell repertoires in COVID-19. Study as a whole: Whether acute or convalescent, the COVID-19 samples came from the United States, Italy and Spain. Nucleic acid was either cDNA or gDNA, and it came from T cells, B-cell-depleted T cells, or PBMCs.

V was clipped by 8 bases and J by 4 bases, with 11 bases between them. The germline gives CDR1 LGHNT, CDR2 FRNRAP. The CDR3 is made up of 12 amino acids. Per the original methods: Scientists estimated how many nucleated cells there were by amplifying reference gene primers. The protocol was immunoSEQ multiplex PCR, while the TCRdb copy is restricted to in-frame clones and leaves out a portion. V, J and clone size derive from that table, while D and trimming were established from the DNA sequence. The table includes around 290,000 clones, 85% to 90% detected once. This clonotype was obtained from a man between 40 and 49 years old with acute or convalescent COVID-19. The chain combines TRBV12-5 with TRBJ1-2, with unresolved D. Sequencing was performed on peripheral blood. The CDR3 spells CASWGAGYGYTF. The CDR3 DNA is TGTGCTAGTTGGGGAGCAGGCTATGGCTACACCTTC.